The entry that follows covers one TCR beta chain sequence. Its antigen target is currently unknown. The source of the sample is a study of T cells expressing NK-cell markers (dated by TCRdb to about 2020). Study-level background: TCR beta-chain repertoires were profiled in sorted CD3+CD56+NKG2C+, CD3+CD56+NKG2C- and CD3+CD56-NKG2C+ T-cell subsets from fewer than 10 donors. Of the eight sequenced donors, seven were found to be HCMV-seropositive and one was found to be HCMV-seronegative. All eight donors whose samples were sequenced were randomly selected healthy volunteers, three of them men and five women. Sequencing of the libraries produced 2 x 150 bp reads on Illumina HiSeq 2000/2500, MiSeq or NextSeq.

The reads were generated on an Illumina HiSeq 2000. TCR beta cDNA libraries were prepared using 5'RACE template switching, which introduced a universal primer site and unique molecular identifiers. Synthesis of cDNA was primed from the TCR beta constant segment and was followed by two consecutive PCR amplification steps. The authors' analysis ran thus. MIGEC was used to demultiplex reads and group reads by UMI, and MiTCR was used to assemble and quantify clonotypes. To exclude erroneous sequences, only TCR cDNA sequences supported by at least two reads were retained. The tcR package was used for downstream repertoire analysis, and clonotypes were matched across fractions by CDR3 nucleotide sequence plus V segment. VDJmatch was used to annotate antigen specificity against VDJdb, with one amino acid substitution allowed in CDR3. Each entry corresponds to one CDR3 protein sequence from reads that TCRdb reprocessed, and DNA is not given. The V and J calls come from TCRdb's annotation, not from the publication. The sample has about 450,000 distinct CDR3 sequences on record. Clones ranked in the top ten supply roughly 7.2% of the sample.

The paper's findings and limits, for the study overall: Whether the expanded NKG2C-expressing T cell clones were specific for HCMV antigens was left unclear. In several donors, the dominant CD3+CD56+NKG2C+ clonotypes were found to rank among the top 10 CD8+ clonotypes and to make up roughly 1.0-8% of CD8+ T cells. Those dominant clonotypes were again the most abundant among CD3+CD56-NKG2C+ cells in several donors, at 28.3-60.1%.

The CDR3 goes from the cysteine to the phenylalanine over 16 residues. DNA for this receptor is not on file. CDR1 and CDR2, looked up from the germline V gene, are SGHTA and FQGNSA. A commercial ELISA kit detecting HCMV-specific IgG in serum was used to determine HCMV serostatus. Peripheral blood mononuclear cells were isolated from blood by Ficoll density gradient centrifugation. The chain employs TRBV7-2 and TRBJ2-1; lacking DNA, the TRBD1 call made by TCRdb goes unchecked. Sequenced sample: blood T cells: a sorted CD56 or NKG2C T cell subset, CD4+ or CD8+ T cells, or bulk PBMC T cells (not recorded which). The source of this sequence is a woman aged 18 to 75 in good health. This receptor has the CDR3 CASSLALGQGSSEQFF.